These 30 T cell receptor beta chains share one sample of origin, sequenced in a study of early T cells in non-severe SARS-CoV-2 infection. TCRdb passed the 5' RACE reads through MiXCR, listing each CDR3 protein once. The table includes around 70,000 distinct CDR3 sequences, around 9% detected once. Sequenced input: whole blood. Receptor source: an adult who was a healthcare worker with PCR-confirmed SARS-CoV-2 infection or an uninfected control (not recorded which).

This chain links TRBV7-9 with TRBJ1-1; D not certain. Germline CDR1 and CDR2: SEHNR and FQNEAQ (reference sequence). The CDR3 totals 14 residues. The ends were cut back, 6 bases at V and 2 bases at J, with 13 bases in the middle. Written as DNA, the CDR3 is TGTGCCAGCAGTTTCGTTCCTTCAAACACTGAAGCTTTCTTT. Translating gives CASSFVPSNTEAFF.

There are many counts of this clonotype. This chain uses TRBV5-1 with TRBJ2-3, with a possible D match to TRBD2 (5 bases). This CDR3 has 14 residues. V was cut by 0 bases and J by 5 bases, with 10 bases left in between. Germline CDR1 SGHRS, CDR2 YFSETQ. CDR3 sequence (DNA): TGCGCCAGCAGCTTGGGGGAGAGTCGAGATACGCAGTATTTT. This translates into CASSLGESRDTQYF.

The chain recombines TRBV2 with TRBJ2-7, with D unresolved. The V and J ends lost 1 base and 2 bases respectively, with 12 bases between them. In germline, CDR1 is SNHLY, CDR2 FYNNEI. The CDR3 is made up of 15 amino acids. CDR3 in amino acids: CASSEGGIPTYEQYF. In DNA form, the CDR3 reads TGTGCCAGCAGTGAAGGAGGCATTCCCACCTACGAGCAGTACTTC.

This clonotype was observed a few times. This chain joins TRBV12-3 or TRBV12-4 and TRBJ2-1, with 9 bases aligning to TRBD2. V lost 6 bases to trimming and J lost 2 bases; unmatched junction nucleotides: 8. This CDR3 is built from 16 residues. CDR3 nucleotides: TGTGCCAGCAGAAGAGCTAGCGGGAAGGCCTACAATGAGCAGTTCTTC. Translating it yields CASRRASGKAYNEQFF.

The CDR3 reads CASSQGGQTTGELFF. Here the CDR3 DNA reads TGTGCCAGCAGCCAAGGGGGACAGACCACCGGGGAGCTGTTTTTT. The chain recombines TRBV3-1 with TRBJ2-2; 7 bases match TRBD1. V was pared by 1 base and J by 4 bases, with 3 bases of the junction left unmatched. The CDR3 is made up of 15 amino acids. CDR1 is LGHDT, CDR2 YNNKEL, per germline (reference sequence).

A word on this clonotype: One end of the junction is discordant with germline, which a read error may explain. The chain combines TRBV28 with TRBJ2-2, with a tentative D call TRBD2 (5 bases). This CDR3 has 13 amino acids. Germline V gene data show CDR1 as MDHEN and CDR2 as SYDVKM. CDR3 coding DNA: TGTGCCAGCAGTTTCGTGGTAACCGGGAAGCTGTTTTTT. Protein product: CASSFVVTGKLFF.

This clonotype was observed a handful of times. The chain links TRBV19 to TRBJ2-1, with D perhaps matching TRBD2 (6 bases). V dropped 4 bases and J dropped 10 bases, with 14 bases sitting between them. Per the germline V gene, CDR1 is LNHDA and CDR2 is SQIVND (reference sequence). This CDR3 region has 13 residues. CDR3 DNA: TGTGCCAGTAGTACCTCCCCTCGGGGGGAGCAGTTCTTC. Encoded protein: CASSTSPRGEQFF.

This clonotype has at least ten counts. This chain links TRBV2 with TRBJ1-2, with D perhaps TRBD1 (6 bases). Germline-derived CDR1 and CDR2 are SNHLY and FYNNEI. CDR3 length equals 15 residues. Trimming took 7 bases from V and 0 from J, leaving 15 bases between them. CDR3 bases: TGTGCCAGCAAGCCCTGGGACAATCCTAACTATGGCTACACCTTC. Residues: CASKPWDNPNYGYTF. The entire variable domain, with the rest obtained from reference TRBV2 and TRBJ1-2, is as follows: EPEVTQTPSHQVTQMGQEVILRCVPISNHLYFYWYRQILGQKVEFLVSFYNNEISEKSEIFDDQFSVERPDGSNFTLKIRSTKLEDSAMYFCASKPWDNPNYGYTFGSGTRLTVV.

The rearrangement links TRBV20-1 to TRBJ2-3, with 9 nucleotides matching TRBD1. V was pared by 4 bases and J by 6 bases, with 11 bases of the junction left unmatched. This CDR3 region has 15 residues. Germline CDR1 DFQATT, CDR2 SNEGSKA (reference sequence). The DNA of the CDR3 is TGCAGTGCTACTATATGGGACAGGGATACGGATACGCAGTATTTT. Its translation is CSATIWDRDTDTQYF.

V and J are TRBV5-4 and TRBJ2-3, with 7 bases fitting TRBD1. J was trimmed by 0 bases and V by 5 bases; bases with no gene match: 6. Germline values: CDR1 SGHNT, CDR2 YYREEE (reference sequence). CDR3 length: 15 amino acids. The CDR3 region has the DNA TGTGCCAGCAGAAACCGGGACAGAAGCACAGATACGCAGTATTTT. This gives the protein CASRNRDRSTDTQYF.

Ten or more counts support this clonotype. CDR3 in amino acids: CASSSDRHQPQHF. The CDR3 nucleotides are TGTGCCAGCAGCTCAGACAGGCATCAGCCCCAGCATTTT. The chain carries TRBV7-8 and TRBJ1-5; D is perhaps TRBD1 (6 bases). The length of the CDR3 is 13 residues. V dropped 4 bases and J dropped 5 bases, with 9 bases sitting between them. Per the germline V gene, CDR1 is SGHVS and CDR2 is FQNEAQ. The whole variable domain, filled in from reference TRBV7-8 and TRBJ1-5, reads GAGVSQSPRYKVAKRGQDVALRCDPISGHVSLFWYQQALGQGPEFLTYFQNEAQLDKSGLPSDRFFAERPEGSVSTLKIQRTQQEDSAVYLCASSSDRHQPQHFGDGTRLSIL.

The chain combines TRBV2 with TRBJ2-2, with D possibly called TRBD1 or TRBD2 (5 bases each). This CDR3 comprises 13 residues. Germline V gene sequence: CDR1 SNHLY, CDR2 FYNNEI. V gave up 7 bases and J gave up 6 bases, with 12 bases separating them. The CDR3: CASTGTLAGELFF. For the CDR3, the DNA is TGTGCCAGCACGGGGACGCTTGCCGGGGAGCTGTTTTTT.

This clonotype was counted many times. The gene calls are TRBV7-2 and TRBJ1-3, with a tentative D call TRBD1 (6 bases). This CDR3 comprises 13 residues. Per germline, CDR1 SGHTA and CDR2 FQGNSA. Trimming removed 5 bases from V and 4 bases from J, with 9 bases in between. The CDR3 reads CASSQGSGNTIYF. The CDR3 DNA reads TGTGCCAGCAGCCAGGGGTCAGGAAACACCATATATTTT.

The sample holds many counts of this clonotype. This sequence joins TRBV10-1 and TRBJ2-3, with TRBD2 matching over 10 bases. With V trimmed by 8 bases and J by 2 bases, 7 bases remained unmatched. The CDR3 spans 15 residues. Germline values: CDR1 WNHNN, CDR2 SYGVQD (reference sequence). CDR3 sequence (DNA): TGCGCCAGCGGAGCCGGGACTAGCGACACAGATACGCAGTATTTT. Translating it yields CASGAGTSDTDTQYF.

The sample holds many counts of this clonotype. The chain combines TRBV20-1 with TRBJ2-5, with a possible D match to TRBD2 (5 bases). Germline CDR1 DFQATT, CDR2 SNEGSKA (reference sequence). V lost 6 bases and J 2 bases, leaving 22 bases between the germline ends. This CDR3 spans 16 amino acids. CDR3 in DNA: TGCAGTGCCTCCTCACCCCAGCGGATCTTACAAGAGACCCAGTACTTC. Its protein product is CSASSPQRILQETQYF.

This sequence joins TRBV5-1 and TRBJ2-1, with 12 bases fitting TRBD1. The CDR3 runs to 16 residues. J lost 2 bases, V lost 4 bases, and 4 bases had no gene match. The germline V gene has CDR1 SGHRS and CDR2 YFSETQ. The CDR3 loop is CASSGGTGGPYNEQFF. CDR3 coding DNA: TGCGCCAGCAGCGGAGGGACAGGGGGCCCCTACAATGAGCAGTTCTTC.

About this clonotype: A much larger clone sits a single nucleotide away, making a read error possible. J is TRBJ1-1 and V is TRBV28; D is possibly TRBD1 (5 bases). The CDR3 extends over 12 amino acids. The germline V gene has CDR1 MDHEN and CDR2 SYDVKM. CDR3 sequence reads: CTSSFRVSEAFF. The CDR3 nucleotides are TGTACCAGCAGTTTCAGGGTCTCTGAAGCTTTCTTT.

This clonotype was recorded at least ten times. V is TRBV20-1 and J is TRBJ2-7; the D gene could be TRBD1 or TRBD2 (5 bases each). The V end was cut by 1 base, the J end by 6 bases, with 7 bases between. There are 11 residues in the CDR3. CDR1 DFQATT and CDR2 SNEGSKA come from the germline V gene (reference sequence). The CDR3 coding sequence is TGCAGTGCTAGAGGGGGGTTCGAGCAGTACTTC. Translated, it gives CSARGGFEQYF.

The gene calls are TRBV3-1 and TRBJ2-6; the D is unclear. Trimming cost V 1 base and J 1 base, with 14 bases left between them. The CDR3 totals 18 residues. Germline values: CDR1 LGHDT, CDR2 YNNKEL (reference sequence). The CDR3 protein is CASSQAWDTLSGANVLTF. DNA of the CDR3: TGTGCCAGCAGCCAAGCCTGGGATACCCTATCTGGGGCCAACGTCCTGACTTTC.

In its sample, this clonotype was seen a few times. The genes are TRBV4-1 and TRBJ2-5; no clear D gene. V was shortened by 3 bases and J by 5 bases, with 13 bases between the two germline ends. The CDR3 is 14 amino acids. In germline, CDR1 is MGHRA, CDR2 YSYEKL. In DNA form, the CDR3 reads TGCGCCAGCAGCCACTTGACTGGCAGGGAGACCCAGTACTTC. Protein sequence: CASSHLTGRETQYF.

The sample holds many counts of this clonotype. This rearrangement joins TRBV7-3 to TRBJ1-1; D not certain. The CDR3 has 13 amino acids. CDR1 is SGHTA and CDR2 is FQGTGA in the germline V gene. Trimming cost V 5 bases and J 0 bases, with 7 bases left between them. Here the CDR3 DNA reads TGTGCCAGCAGCACTCAGGTGAACACTGAAGCTTTCTTT. Protein: CASSTQVNTEAFF.

The chain carries TRBV19 and TRBJ1-6, with D perhaps TRBD1 (6 bases). This CDR3 has 15 residues. Germline V gene sequence: CDR1 LNHDA, CDR2 SQIVND (reference sequence). With 5 bases removed from V and 6 bases from J, the gap between germline ends came to 14 bases. CDR3 DNA: TGTGCCAGTAGTCCGCAGGGGACGCCTAATTCACCCCTCCACTTT. This encodes CASSPQGTPNSPLHF.

This clonotype has just a few counts. V usage is TRBV18 and J usage is TRBJ2-3; 8 bases align to TRBD1. The CDR3 is made up of 15 amino acids. With V trimmed by 6 bases and J by 4 bases, 9 bases remained unmatched. From germline, CDR1 is KGHSH and CDR2 LQKENI. In DNA form, the CDR3 reads TGTGCCAGCTCTCGACTTCAGGGGGCCTCAGATACGCAGTATTTT. Encoded protein: CASSRLQGASDTQYF.

The chain has TRBV2 and TRBJ1-1; tentatively, D is TRBD1 (6 bases). V was pared by 1 base and J by 6 bases, with 15 bases between. CDR3 length: 15 amino acids. Germline V gene data show CDR1 as SNHLY and CDR2 as FYNNEI. The chain's CDR3 is CASSEERGAISEAFF. CDR3 in DNA: TGTGCCAGCAGTGAAGAGCGGGGGGCTATTTCTGAAGCTTTCTTT.

This clonotype was counted a few times. The chain joins TRBV7-9 to TRBJ1-5; tentative D call: TRBD1 (5 bases). In germline, CDR1 is SEHNR, CDR2 FQNEAQ (reference sequence). With 2 bases removed from V and 5 bases from J, the gap between germline ends came to 13 bases. This CDR3 has 15 amino acids. The CDR3 region is CASSLNEGPYQPQHF. Here the CDR3 DNA reads TGTGCCAGCAGCTTAAACGAGGGGCCGTATCAGCCCCAGCATTTT.

The table lists this clonotype with many counts. This chain uses TRBV18 with TRBJ2-7, with 14 nucleotides matching TRBD2. Losses at the gene ends were 5 bases for V and 0 bases for J; bases not matched to a gene: 6. This CDR3 comprises 17 residues. In germline, CDR1 is KGHSH, CDR2 LQKENI. The CDR3: CASSSRTSGRTSYEQYF. The DNA for the CDR3 is TGTGCCAGCTCATCCCGGACTAGCGGGAGGACCTCCTACGAGCAGTACTTC.

This clonotype was seen many times. This chain connects TRBV29-1 to TRBJ2-1; the D gene is possibly TRBD1 (5 bases). This CDR3 region has 11 residues. Germline lookup yields CDR1 SQVTM and CDR2 ANQGSEA. V lost 2 bases, J lost 10 bases, and 9 bases lay in between. DNA of the CDR3: TGCAGCGTTGAAAGGGGATTAGAGCAGTTCTTC. Residues: CSVERGLEQFF.

This clonotype was seen ten or more times. The rearrangement joins TRBV7-9 to TRBJ1-4; 7 bases align to TRBD1. V gave up 7 bases and J gave up 6 bases; unmatched junction bases: 11. The CDR3 runs to 15 residues. The germline V gene encodes CDR1 SEHNR and CDR2 FQNEAQ (reference sequence). CDR3 sequence: CASTFKGAEDEKLFF. Here the CDR3 DNA reads TGTGCCAGCACCTTCAAGGGGGCAGAAGATGAAAAACTGTTTTTT.

This clonotype was seen at least ten times. This sequence joins TRBV6-5 and TRBJ2-3, with 7 bases aligning to TRBD1. This CDR3 comprises 16 residues. In germline, CDR1 is MNHEY, CDR2 SVGAGI. J was trimmed by 0 bases and V by 7 bases; bases with no gene match: 10. This CDR3 reads CASKNRGSGSTDTQYF. CDR3 DNA sequence: TGTGCCAGCAAGAACAGGGGAAGTGGTAGCACAGATACGCAGTATTTT.

Many counts were recorded for this clonotype. The chain couples TRBV28 to TRBJ2-5; no reliable D call. The CDR3 spans 18 residues. Trimming shortened V by 3 bases and J by 5 bases, and 25 bases separated the two germline ends. Germline loops: CDR1 MDHEN, CDR2 SYDVKM. The CDR3 nucleotides read TGTGCCAGCAGTTTGTCTCCGGGCCTGGGGTCTATAGAGGAGACCCAGTACTTC. Protein: CASSLSPGLGSIEETQYF.